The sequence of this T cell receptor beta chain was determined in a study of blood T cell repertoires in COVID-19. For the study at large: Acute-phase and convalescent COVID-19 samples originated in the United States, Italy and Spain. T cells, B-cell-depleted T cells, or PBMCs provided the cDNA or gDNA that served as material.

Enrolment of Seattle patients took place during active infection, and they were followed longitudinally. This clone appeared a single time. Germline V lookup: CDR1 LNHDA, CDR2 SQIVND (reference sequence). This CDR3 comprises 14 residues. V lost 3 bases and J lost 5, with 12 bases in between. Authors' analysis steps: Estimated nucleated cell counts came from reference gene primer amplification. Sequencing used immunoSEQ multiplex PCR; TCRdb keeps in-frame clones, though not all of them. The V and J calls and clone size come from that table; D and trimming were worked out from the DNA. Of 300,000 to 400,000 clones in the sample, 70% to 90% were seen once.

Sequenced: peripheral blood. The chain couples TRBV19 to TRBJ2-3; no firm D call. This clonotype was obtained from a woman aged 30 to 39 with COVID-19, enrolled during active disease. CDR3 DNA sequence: TGTGCCAGTAGTATTAAGCCAGACTTAGATACGCAGTATTTT. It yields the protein CASSIKPDLDTQYF.